This TCR beta chain was captured by sequencing in a study of T-cell memory formation after mild COVID-19. Background on the study: Largely donor-specific sequence clusters came from two donors.

After 5'RACE with constant-segment primers, TCR alpha and TCR beta cDNA libraries carrying sample barcodes and UMIs were obtained. TCRdb reanalysed the 5' RACE reads using MiXCR and keeps one entry per CDR3 protein. In the table there are tens of thousands of distinct CDR3 sequences, roughly 16% of which are singletons. V lost 3 bases and J lost 3, with 15 bases in between. CDR3 length equals 16 residues. The V gene's germline CDR1 is PRHDT and CDR2 FYEKMQ (reference sequence). This receptor was identified in a man aged 18-30 years who had mild COVID-19 (a few samples of this study predate the infection). Cell type and time point are not known. Sequencing was carried out using PBMCs or a T cell subset sorted from them (not recorded which). The chain is built from TRBV13 and TRBJ2-1; D may correspond to TRBD1 or TRBD2 (5 bases each). The CDR3 DNA follows: TGTGCCAGCAGCTTCCGGGACCCCCCCCTCTACAATGAGCAGTTCTTC. Residues: CASSFRDPPLYNEQFF.